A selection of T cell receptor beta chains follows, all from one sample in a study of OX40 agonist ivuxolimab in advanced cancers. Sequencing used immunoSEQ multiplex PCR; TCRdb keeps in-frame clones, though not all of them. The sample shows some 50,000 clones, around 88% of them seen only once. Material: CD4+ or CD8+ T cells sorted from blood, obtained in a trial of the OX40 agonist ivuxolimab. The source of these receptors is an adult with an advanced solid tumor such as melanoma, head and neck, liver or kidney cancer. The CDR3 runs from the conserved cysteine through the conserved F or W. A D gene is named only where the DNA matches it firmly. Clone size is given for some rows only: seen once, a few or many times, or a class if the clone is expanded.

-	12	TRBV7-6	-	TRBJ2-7	CASSSGTLEQYF	TGTGCCAGCAGCTCCGGGACACTAGAGCAGTACTTC
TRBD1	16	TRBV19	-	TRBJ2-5	CASSIVSGQGEKTQYF	TGTGCCAGTAGTATAGTTTCCGGACAGGGGGAAAAGACCCAGTACTTC
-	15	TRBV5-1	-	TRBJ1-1	CASSLEPDPRTEAFF	TGCGCCAGCAGCTTGGAGCCGGACCCGAGGACTGAAGCTTTCTTT
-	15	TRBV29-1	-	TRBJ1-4	CSVIFVVVGAEKLFF	TGCAGCGTTATCTTCGTTGTTGTGGGGGCCGAAAAACTGTTTTTT
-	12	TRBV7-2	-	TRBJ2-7	CASSLTRYEQYF	TGTGCCAGCAGCTTAACTAGATACGAGCAGTACTTC
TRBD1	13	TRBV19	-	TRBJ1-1	CASSRDRGYEAFF	TGTGCCAGTAGTAGGGACAGGGGCTATGAAGCTTTCTTT
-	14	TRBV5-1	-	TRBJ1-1	CASSLAIANTEAFF	TGCGCCAGCAGCTTGGCCATCGCAAACACTGAAGCTTTCTTT
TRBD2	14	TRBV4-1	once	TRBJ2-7	CASSLSGSPYEQYF	TGCGCCAGCAGCCTTAGCGGGTCCCCCTACGAGCAGTACTTC
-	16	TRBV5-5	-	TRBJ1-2	CASSLMRTSSSYGYTF	TGTGCCAGCAGCTTGATGCGGACATCTTCTTCGTATGGCTACACCTTC
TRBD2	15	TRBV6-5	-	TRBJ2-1	CASSYTGTSGKPRFF	TGTGCCAGCAGTTACACCGGGACTAGCGGGAAGCCGCGGTTCTTC
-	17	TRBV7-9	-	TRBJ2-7	CASSPLAGGSLNYEQYF	TGTGCCAGCAGCCCGCTGGCGGGTGGGTCCCTCAACTACGAGCAGTACTTC
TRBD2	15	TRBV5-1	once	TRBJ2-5	CASSLVRGGVGTQYF	TGCGCCAGCAGCTTGGTCCGTGGGGGGGTCGGGACCCAGTACTTC
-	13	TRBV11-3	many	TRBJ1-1	CASSSPPSTEAFF	TGTGCCAGCAGCTCGCCGCCGAGTACTGAAGCTTTCTTT
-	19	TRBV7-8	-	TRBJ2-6	CASSSSIGRGSSGANVLTF	TGTGCCAGCAGCTCGTCAATAGGACGGGGAAGCTCTGGGGCCAACGTCCTGACTTTC
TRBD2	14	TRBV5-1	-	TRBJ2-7	CASSLTGGPVEQYF	TGCGCCAGCAGCTTAACGGGAGGGCCCGTCGAGCAGTACTTC
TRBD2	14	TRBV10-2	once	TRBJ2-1	CASSLKRGPHEQFF	TGCGCCAGCAGTCTGAAGCGGGGCCCCCATGAGCAGTTCTTC
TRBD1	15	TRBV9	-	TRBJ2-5	CASSFTGQGRETQYF	TGTGCCAGCAGCTTCACCGGACAGGGGAGGGAGACCCAGTACTTC
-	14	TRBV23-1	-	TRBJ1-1	CASGRDWRNTEAFF	TGCGCCAGCGGGCGGGATTGGAGAAACACTGAAGCTTTCTTT
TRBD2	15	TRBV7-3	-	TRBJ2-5	CASSLGQRDRETQYF	TGTGCCAGCAGCTTAGGGCAGCGGGATCGGGAGACCCAGTACTTC
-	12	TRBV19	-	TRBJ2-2	CATTDRTGELFF	TGTGCCACCACCGACAGAACCGGGGAGCTGTTTTTT
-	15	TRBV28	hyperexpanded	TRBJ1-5	CASILTQGSNQPQHF	TGTGCCAGCATCTTAACTCAGGGATCGAATCAGCCCCAGCATTTT
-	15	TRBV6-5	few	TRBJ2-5	CASSYSMGRAETQYF	TGTGCCAGCAGTTACTCGATGGGCAGGGCTGAGACCCAGTACTTC
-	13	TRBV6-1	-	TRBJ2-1	CASGQITYNEQFF	TGTGCCAGCGGACAGATCACCTACAATGAGCAGTTCTTC
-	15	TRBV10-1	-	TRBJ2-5	CASSEGGAGQATQYF	TGCGCCAGCAGTGAGGGGGGGGCCGGCCAAGCGACCCAGTACTTC
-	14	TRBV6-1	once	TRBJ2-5	CASSELRVRETQYF	TGTGCCAGCAGTGAACTTAGGGTCAGGGAGACCCAGTACTTC
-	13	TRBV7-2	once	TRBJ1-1	CASSLVGVTEAFF	TGTGCCAGCAGCTTAGTGGGGGTGACTGAAGCTTTCTTT
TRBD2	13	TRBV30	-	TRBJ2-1	CAWRLAGDAEQFF	TGTGCCTGGAGGCTAGCGGGAGACGCTGAGCAGTTCTTC
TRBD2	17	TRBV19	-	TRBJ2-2	CASFSWAGGMNTGELFF	TGTGCCAGTTTCTCTTGGGCGGGGGGTATGAACACCGGGGAGCTGTTTTTT
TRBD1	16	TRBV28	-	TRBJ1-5	CASSQSTGGAKRPQHF	TGTGCCAGCAGCCAATCGACAGGGGGCGCAAAACGGCCCCAGCATTTT
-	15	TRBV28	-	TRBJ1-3	CASSFDRHSGNTIYF	TGTGCCAGCAGTTTCGACCGTCACTCTGGAAACACCATATATTTT
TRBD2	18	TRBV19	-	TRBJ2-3	CASSPRRGGSPLTDTQYF	TGTGCCAGTAGTCCTCGGAGGGGCGGGAGCCCCTTAACAGATACGCAGTATTTT
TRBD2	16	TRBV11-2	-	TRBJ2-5	CASTRGLAGRQETQYF	TGTGCCAGCACACGGGGACTAGCGGGAAGGCAAGAGACCCAGTACTTC
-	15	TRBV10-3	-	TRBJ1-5	CAISESAGVGQPQHF	TGTGCCATCAGTGAGTCGGCAGGGGTGGGTCAGCCCCAGCATTTT
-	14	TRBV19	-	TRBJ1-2	CASSIPRQNYGYTF	TGTGCCAGTAGTATCCCTCGACAGAACTATGGCTACACCTTC
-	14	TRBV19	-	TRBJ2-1	CASSNRLPYNEQFF	TGTGCCAGTAGTAATAGGTTACCCTACAATGAGCAGTTCTTC
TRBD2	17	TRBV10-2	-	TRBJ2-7	CASSESTWAGVPYEQYF	TGCGCCAGCAGTGAGTCGACGTGGGCGGGAGTGCCCTACGAGCAGTACTTC
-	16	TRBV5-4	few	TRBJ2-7	CASSNPGGPDWNEQYF	TGTGCCAGCAGCAACCCTGGAGGCCCTGATTGGAACGAGCAGTACTTC
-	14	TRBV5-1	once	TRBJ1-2	CASSSVAAHYGYTF	TGCGCCAGCAGCTCCGTTGCGGCCCACTATGGCTACACCTTC
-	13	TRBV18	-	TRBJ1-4	CASSPGLNEKLFF	TGTGCCAGCTCACCAGGTCTTAATGAAAAACTGTTTTTT
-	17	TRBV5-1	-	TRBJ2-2	CASSLRFMGSNTGELFF	TGCGCCAGCAGCTTGAGGTTTATGGGTAGTAACACCGGGGAGCTGTTTTTT
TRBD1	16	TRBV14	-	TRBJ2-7	CASSPDWDRSSYEQYF	TGTGCCAGCAGCCCGGACTGGGACAGGAGCTCCTACGAGCAGTACTTC